This T cell receptor beta chain originates from a study of blood T cell repertoires in COVID-19. In the study overall: Samples came from the United States, Italy and Spain, spanning acute and convalescent COVID-19. The cDNA or gDNA used as material had been derived from T cells, B-cell-depleted T cells, or PBMCs.

CDR1 SGHNT and CDR2 YENEEA come from the germline V gene. The CDR3 is 16 residues long. V dropped 5 bases and J dropped 8 bases, with 19 bases sitting between them. Original handling: Estimation of nucleated cell counts was performed using reference gene primer amplification. Only in-frame clones appear in the TCRdb table, and some are missing; sequencing was by immunoSEQ multiplex PCR. Clone size and V and J calls were adopted from that table, with D and trimming inferred from the DNA. The sample has about 76,000 clones, 65% to 90% seen once. There are a few counts of this clone. The chain employs TRBV11-3 and TRBJ1-6; possible D gene TRBD1, 5 bases. The receptor was derived from a human donor in a cohort sampled during active COVID-19. The sequencing sample was made of peripheral blood. The CDR3 spells CASSLVEGRVDSPLHF. The DNA of the CDR3 is TGTGCCAGCAGCCTAGTGGAGGGGCGCGTAGATTCACCCCTCCACTTT.